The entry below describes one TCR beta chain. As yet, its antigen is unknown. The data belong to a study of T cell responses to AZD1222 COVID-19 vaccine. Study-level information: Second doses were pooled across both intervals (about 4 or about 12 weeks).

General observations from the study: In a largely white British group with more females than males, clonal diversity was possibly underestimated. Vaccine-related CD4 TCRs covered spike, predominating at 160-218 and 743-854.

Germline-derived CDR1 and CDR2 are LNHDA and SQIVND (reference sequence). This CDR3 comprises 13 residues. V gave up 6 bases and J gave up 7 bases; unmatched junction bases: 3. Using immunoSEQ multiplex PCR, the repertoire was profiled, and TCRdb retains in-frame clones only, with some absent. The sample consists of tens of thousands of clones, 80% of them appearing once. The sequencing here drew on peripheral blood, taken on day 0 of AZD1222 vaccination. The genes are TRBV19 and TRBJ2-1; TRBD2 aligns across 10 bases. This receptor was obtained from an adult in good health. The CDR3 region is CASRASGSNEQFF. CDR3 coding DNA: TGTGCCAGTAGGGCTAGCGGGAGTAATGAGCAGTTCTTC.